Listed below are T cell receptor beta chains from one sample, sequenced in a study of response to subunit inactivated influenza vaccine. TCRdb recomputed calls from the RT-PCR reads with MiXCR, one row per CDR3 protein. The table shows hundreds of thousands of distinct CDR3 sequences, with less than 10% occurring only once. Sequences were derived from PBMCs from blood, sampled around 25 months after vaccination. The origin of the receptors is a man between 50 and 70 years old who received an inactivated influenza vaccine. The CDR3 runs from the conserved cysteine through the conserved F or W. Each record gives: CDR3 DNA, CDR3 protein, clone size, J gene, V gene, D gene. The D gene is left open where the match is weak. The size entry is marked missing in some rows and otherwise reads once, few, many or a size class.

CDR3 DNA: TGCAGTGCTAGAAGGGGGACGAGAGATACGCAGTATTTT
CDR3 protein: CSARRGTRDTQYF
clone size: few
J gene: TRBJ2-3
V gene: TRBV20-1
D gene: NA

CDR3 DNA: TGTGCCAGCAGTTTAGGAGGATATATGTCGCCCCAGCATTTT
CDR3 protein: CASSLGGYMSPQHF
clone size: NA
J gene: TRBJ1-5
V gene: TRBV12-3/TRBV12-4
D gene: NA

CDR3 DNA: TGTGCCATCAGTGAGTCGGCCGGAGAAGAACTGTTTTTT
CDR3 protein: CAISESAGEELFF
clone size: few
J gene: TRBJ1-4
V gene: TRBV10-3
D gene: NA

CDR3 DNA: TGTGCCAGCAGTTACCACGACAGTTACGAGCAGTACTTC
CDR3 protein: CASSYHDSYEQYF
clone size: few
J gene: TRBJ2-7
V gene: TRBV6-5
D gene: NA

CDR3 DNA: TGTGCCATCAGTGAGAGGACAGGCTCCAATGAGCAGTTCTTC
CDR3 protein: CAISERTGSNEQFF
clone size: NA
J gene: TRBJ2-1
V gene: TRBV10-3
D gene: TRBD1

CDR3 DNA: TGTGCCAGCAGTCCCACCCCGGGACAGCGTCCCTACGAGCAGTACTTC
CDR3 protein: CASSPTPGQRPYEQYF
clone size: NA
J gene: TRBJ2-7
V gene: TRBV12-3/TRBV12-4
D gene: TRBD1

CDR3 DNA: TGTGCCAGCAGTTACGGCCAGTCCGACGAGCAGTACTTC
CDR3 protein: CASSYGQSDEQYF
clone size: NA
J gene: TRBJ2-7
V gene: TRBV12-3/TRBV12-4
D gene: NA

CDR3 DNA: TGTGCCAGCAGCGGAACAGGGGCTGAGCAGTTCTTC
CDR3 protein: CASSGTGAEQFF
clone size: many
J gene: TRBJ2-1
V gene: TRBV5-6
D gene: TRBD1

CDR3 DNA: TGTGCCAGCTCACCGGCAATAACAGTTCACCAAGAGACCCAGTACTTC
CDR3 protein: CASSPAITVHQETQYF
clone size: NA
J gene: TRBJ2-5
V gene: TRBV18
D gene: NA

CDR3 DNA: TGCAGTGCTACCAGGGTCAGCTCCTATAATTCACCCCTCCACTTT
CDR3 protein: CSATRVSSYNSPLHF
clone size: few
J gene: TRBJ1-6
V gene: TRBV20-1
D gene: NA

CDR3 DNA: TGTGCCAGTAGGGAAACAGGGGCTGGGGCCAACGTCCTGACTTTC
CDR3 protein: CASRETGAGANVLTF
clone size: once
J gene: TRBJ2-6
V gene: TRBV19
D gene: TRBD1

CDR3 DNA: TGCGCCAGCAGCTTGGCCGGGGAATCCTACGAGCAGTACTTC
CDR3 protein: CASSLAGESYEQYF
clone size: many
J gene: TRBJ2-7
V gene: TRBV5-1
D gene: NA

CDR3 DNA: TGTGCCAGCAGTTATTCCTTAGAGACCCAGTACTTC
CDR3 protein: CASSYSLETQYF
clone size: many
J gene: TRBJ2-5
V gene: TRBV6-2/TRBV6-3
D gene: NA

CDR3 DNA: TGTGCCAGCAGTTTAGAGCGGGGCGCCTATGAGCAGTACTTC
CDR3 protein: CASSLERGAYEQYF
clone size: many
J gene: TRBJ2-7
V gene: TRBV27
D gene: TRBD2

CDR3 DNA: TGTGCCAGCAGCCGTGACGGGACTAGCGGTTCCTACGAGCAGTACTTC
CDR3 protein: CASSRDGTSGSYEQYF
clone size: few
J gene: TRBJ2-7
V gene: TRBV4-2
D gene: TRBD2

CDR3 DNA: TGTGCCAGTACCAGCGGCGGGCCGAACACTGAAGCTTTCTTT
CDR3 protein: CASTSGGPNTEAFF
clone size: NA
J gene: TRBJ1-1
V gene: TRBV19
D gene: NA

CDR3 DNA: TGCAGCGTTGAGGCGGGTGGCTCCTACAATGAGCAGTTCTTC
CDR3 protein: CSVEAGGSYNEQFF
clone size: few
J gene: TRBJ2-1
V gene: TRBV29-1
D gene: NA

CDR3 DNA: TGTGCCAGCAGTTTAACGGGACTAGCTAGAGAGACCCAGTACTTC
CDR3 protein: CASSLTGLARETQYF
clone size: NA
J gene: TRBJ2-5
V gene: TRBV12-3/TRBV12-4
D gene: TRBD2

CDR3 DNA: TGCAGTGCTAGAGAACCAGGGTACTCTCAAGAGACCCAGTACTTC
CDR3 protein: CSAREPGYSQETQYF
clone size: NA
J gene: TRBJ2-5
V gene: TRBV20-1
D gene: NA

CDR3 DNA: TGTGCCAGCAGCTATAACGCGGGGGGTGGGCAGTTCTTC
CDR3 protein: CASSYNAGGGQFF
clone size: NA
J gene: TRBJ2-1
V gene: TRBV3-1
D gene: TRBD2

CDR3 DNA: TGTGCCAGCAGCTTAACCGGGAGTAAGCATGAGACCCAGTACTTC
CDR3 protein: CASSLTGSKHETQYF
clone size: few
J gene: TRBJ2-5
V gene: TRBV7-9
D gene: NA

CDR3 DNA: TGTGCCAGCAGGGGGACATTTGGCGATACGCAGTATTTT
CDR3 protein: CASRGTFGDTQYF
clone size: many
J gene: TRBJ2-3
V gene: TRBV27
D gene: NA

CDR3 DNA: TGCAGTGCGGATCTGCGGGATAGCACAGATACGCAGTATTTT
CDR3 protein: CSADLRDSTDTQYF
clone size: many
J gene: TRBJ2-3
V gene: TRBV20-1
D gene: NA

CDR3 DNA: TGTGCCAGCAGCTCTAACGCCGAGGGTACGCAGTATTTT
CDR3 protein: CASSSNAEGTQYF
clone size: NA
J gene: TRBJ2-3
V gene: TRBV7-2
D gene: NA

CDR3 DNA: TGCGCCAGCAGCTCCCCGGGCAGGGTATACGAGCAGTACTTC
CDR3 protein: CASSSPGRVYEQYF
clone size: many
J gene: TRBJ2-7
V gene: TRBV5-1
D gene: NA

CDR3 DNA: TGTGCCAGCAGCAGCGGGATTTTTACTGATACGCAGTATTTT
CDR3 protein: CASSSGIFTDTQYF
clone size: NA
J gene: TRBJ2-3
V gene: TRBV12-3/TRBV12-4
D gene: TRBD2

CDR3 DNA: TGTGCCACCAGTGACCCTGGACGTAGCGGGGAGCTGTTTTTT
CDR3 protein: CATSDPGRSGELFF
clone size: NA
J gene: TRBJ2-2
V gene: TRBV24-1
D gene: NA

CDR3 DNA: TGTGCCAGCAGACCCGCGGCAGGGTGGAATTCACCCCTCCACTTT
CDR3 protein: CASRPAAGWNSPLHF
clone size: many
J gene: TRBJ1-6
V gene: TRBV12-3/TRBV12-4
D gene: NA

CDR3 DNA: TGTGCCAGCAGCGCGGGGGACCTAGCCAAAAACATTCAGTACTTC
CDR3 protein: CASSAGDLAKNIQYF
clone size: NA
J gene: TRBJ2-4
V gene: TRBV12-3/TRBV12-4
D gene: TRBD2

CDR3 DNA: TGTGCCAGCAAAGTCGGGGACGAGGGATTAGGGGGCTACACCTTC
CDR3 protein: CASKVGDEGLGGYTF
clone size: few
J gene: TRBJ1-2
V gene: TRBV6-1
D gene: NA

CDR3 DNA: TGTGCCAGCAGTGAGACAGGGACTAATGAAAAACTGTTTTTT
CDR3 protein: CASSETGTNEKLFF
clone size: NA
J gene: TRBJ1-4
V gene: TRBV6-1
D gene: TRBD1

CDR3 DNA: TGCAGTGCTAGAGATGTCGACAGGGGAAGTGGAAACACCATATATTTT
CDR3 protein: CSARDVDRGSGNTIYF
clone size: few
J gene: TRBJ1-3
V gene: TRBV20-1
D gene: TRBD1

CDR3 DNA: TGTGCCAGCAGTTACACCAGGGCCCCTAATGAAAAACTGTTTTTT
CDR3 protein: CASSYTRAPNEKLFF
clone size: NA
J gene: TRBJ1-4
V gene: TRBV6-5
D gene: NA

CDR3 DNA: TGTGCCAGCAGCTCCCCCGGGGTAAGACCTAATCAGCCCCAGCATTTT
CDR3 protein: CASSSPGVRPNQPQHF
clone size: few
J gene: TRBJ1-5
V gene: TRBV7-2
D gene: NA

CDR3 DNA: TGTGCCAGCAGCCAAGATGGTAAAGGGACTAGAACAGATACGCAGTATTTT
CDR3 protein: CASSQDGKGTRTDTQYF
clone size: NA
J gene: TRBJ2-3
V gene: TRBV3-1
D gene: TRBD2

CDR3 DNA: TGTGCCAGCCTATTAGCGGGGGGACAAGAGACCCAGTACTTC
CDR3 protein: CASLLAGGQETQYF
clone size: few
J gene: TRBJ2-5
V gene: TRBV28
D gene: TRBD2

CDR3 DNA: TGCGCCAGCAGCCAAGTTTGGCCAGCACCCTACGAGCAGTACTTC
CDR3 protein: CASSQVWPAPYEQYF
clone size: many
J gene: TRBJ2-7
V gene: TRBV4-3
D gene: NA

CDR3 DNA: TGTGCCTGGACGGGGACCGGGGTTCCTGGAAACACCATATATTTT
CDR3 protein: CAWTGTGVPGNTIYF
clone size: few
J gene: TRBJ1-3
V gene: TRBV30
D gene: NA

CDR3 DNA: TGCAGCGTCCGGTCGGCAGGGGGCCCCTACGAGCAGTACTTC
CDR3 protein: CSVRSAGGPYEQYF
clone size: NA
J gene: TRBJ2-7
V gene: TRBV29-1
D gene: TRBD1

CDR3 DNA: TGCGCCAGCAGCCAAGACGGAAGCGGGAGTCCCACAGATACGCAGTATTTT
CDR3 protein: CASSQDGSGSPTDTQYF
clone size: NA
J gene: TRBJ2-3
V gene: TRBV4-1
D gene: TRBD2

CDR3 DNA: TGTGCCAGCAGCTCAAGACAGCCTGCCGAAAGATATGGGGCCAACGTCCTGACTTTC
CDR3 protein: CASSSRQPAERYGANVLTF
clone size: few
J gene: TRBJ2-6
V gene: TRBV21-1
D gene: NA

CDR3 DNA: TGTGCCAGCACCCCCTGGGTGGGGATGCACAATGAGCAGTTCTTC
CDR3 protein: CASTPWVGMHNEQFF
clone size: NA
J gene: TRBJ2-1
V gene: TRBV7-2
D gene: NA

CDR3 DNA: TGTGCCAGCAGCTTAGGCGTAGGAGGATCCTACAATGAGCAGTTCTTC
CDR3 protein: CASSLGVGGSYNEQFF
clone size: NA
J gene: TRBJ2-1
V gene: TRBV7-2
D gene: NA

CDR3 DNA: TGCGCCAGCAGCTCGTACCGGGACACCGGGACCTACGAGCAGTACTTC
CDR3 protein: CASSSYRDTGTYEQYF
clone size: NA
J gene: TRBJ2-7
V gene: TRBV5-1
D gene: NA

CDR3 DNA: TGTGCCAGCAGTTTGCTAGCGGGAGAGATCTACGAGCAGTACTTC
CDR3 protein: CASSLLAGEIYEQYF
clone size: NA
J gene: TRBJ2-7
V gene: TRBV27
D gene: TRBD2

CDR3 DNA: TGTGCCAGCAGCCGCCGCGAAGCACGTAACTATGGCTACACCTTC
CDR3 protein: CASSRREARNYGYTF
clone size: NA
J gene: TRBJ1-2
V gene: TRBV3-1
D gene: NA

CDR3 DNA: TGTGCCAGCAGAGCCACAGGGGTTGACACAGATACGCAGTATTTT
CDR3 protein: CASRATGVDTDTQYF
clone size: many
J gene: TRBJ2-3
V gene: TRBV12-3/TRBV12-4
D gene: TRBD1

CDR3 DNA: TGCAGTGCTAGACCTACAAAGCTCTACGAGCAGTACTTC
CDR3 protein: CSARPTKLYEQYF
clone size: many
J gene: TRBJ2-7
V gene: TRBV20-1
D gene: NA

CDR3 DNA: TGCAGTGCTCCCCTAACTAGCGGGAGCGGCGAGCAGTACTTC
CDR3 protein: CSAPLTSGSGEQYF
clone size: NA
J gene: TRBJ2-7
V gene: TRBV20-1
D gene: TRBD2

CDR3 DNA: TGCAGTGCTAGCGGGGGGCCCTCGGGAGGCGCAGATACGCAGTATTTT
CDR3 protein: CSASGGPSGGADTQYF
clone size: many
J gene: TRBJ2-3
V gene: TRBV20-1
D gene: NA

CDR3 DNA: TGTGCCAGCAGCTTAGACATCGGGGAGCTGTTTTTT
CDR3 protein: CASSLDIGELFF
clone size: few
J gene: TRBJ2-2
V gene: TRBV7-2
D gene: NA